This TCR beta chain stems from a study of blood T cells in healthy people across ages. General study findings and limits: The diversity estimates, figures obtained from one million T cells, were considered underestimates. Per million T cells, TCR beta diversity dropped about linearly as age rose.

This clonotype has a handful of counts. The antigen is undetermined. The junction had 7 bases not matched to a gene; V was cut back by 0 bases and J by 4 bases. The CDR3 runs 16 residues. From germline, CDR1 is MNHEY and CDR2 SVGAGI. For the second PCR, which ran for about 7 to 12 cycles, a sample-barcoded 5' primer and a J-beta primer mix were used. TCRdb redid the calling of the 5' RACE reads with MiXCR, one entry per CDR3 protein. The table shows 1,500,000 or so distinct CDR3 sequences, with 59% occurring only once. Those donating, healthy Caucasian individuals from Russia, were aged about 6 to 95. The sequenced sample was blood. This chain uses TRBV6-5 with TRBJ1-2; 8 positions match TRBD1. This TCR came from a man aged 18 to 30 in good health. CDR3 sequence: CASSYSRTGTSYGYTF. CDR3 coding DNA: TGTGCCAGCAGTTACTCCCGGACAGGGACTAGCTATGGCTACACCTTC.